The 27 T cell receptor beta chains listed next were all sequenced from one sample in a study of blood T cells in healthy people across ages. For the second PCR, which ran for about 6 to 11 cycles, a sample-barcoded 5' primer and a J-beta primer mix were used. TCRdb recomputed calls from the 5' RACE reads with MiXCR, one row per CDR3 protein. The repertoire has hundreds of thousands of distinct CDR3 sequences, 24% of them found once; the top ten carry just under 9%. Another study also made use of these data, one on T cells of mothers and their children.

Material: blood. All receptors come from a boy between 5 and 17 years old in good health.

The rearrangement joins TRBV5-4 to TRBJ2-5; TRBD1 matches at 7 bases. The J call may be wrong; the DNA end is better matched by TRBJ2-1. This CDR3 is built from 14 residues. The germline V gene encodes CDR1 SGHNT and CDR2 YYREEE (reference sequence). Here the CDR3 reads CASTRTGTYNEQFF. CDR3 coding DNA: TGTGCCAGCACTCGGACAGGAACCTACAATGAGCAGTTCTTC.

The table lists this clonotype with many counts. This rearrangement joins TRBV5-6 to TRBJ1-1; D is ambiguous. Germline V lookup: CDR1 SGHDT, CDR2 YYEEEE. The CDR3 contains 13 residues. Deletions cut 1 base from V and 0 bases from J, with 4 bases between. The CDR3 DNA sequence: TGTGCCAGCAGCTTGCCACTGAACACTGAAGCTTTCTTT. Residues: CASSLPLNTEAFF. Full variable domain (missing parts from reference TRBV5-6 and TRBJ1-1): DAGVTQSPTHLIKTRGQQVTLRCSPKSGHDTVSWYQQALGQGPQFIFQYYEEEERQRGNFPDRFSGHQFPNYSSELNVNALLLGDSALYLCASSLPLNTEAFFGQGTRLTVV.

This clonotype was detected only a few times. The rearrangement uses TRBV4-3 and TRBJ2-3; D unclear. Per the germline V gene, CDR1 is LGHNA and CDR2 is YSLEER. The CDR3 length is 16 residues. Trimming pared 0 bases from V and 2 bases from J, leaving 12 bases between. CDR3 loop: CASSQDEEQYTDTQYF. CDR3 bases: TGCGCCAGCAGCCAAGATGAGGAACAGTACACAGATACGCAGTATTTT.

The chain couples TRBV7-2 to TRBJ2-3; TRBD2 is a possible D gene (6 bases). There are 14 residues in the CDR3. The germline CDR1 and CDR2 sequences are SGHTA and FQGNSA. The V end lost 4 bases, the J end lost 4 bases, and 12 bases lay between the germline ends. The CDR3 loop is CASSSRAGPDTQYF. The CDR3 region has the DNA TGTGCCAGCAGCTCTAGGGCGGGACCAGATACGCAGTATTTT.

This clonotype has a count of ten or more. The chain joins TRBV7-2 to TRBJ1-4; D uncertain. V lost 1 base to trimming and J lost 8 bases, with 14 bases between them. This CDR3 comprises 15 residues. CDR1 is SGHTA and CDR2 is FQGNSA in the germline V gene. This chain's CDR3 is CASSLDRQRGEKLFF. In nucleotides, the CDR3 is TGTGCCAGCAGCTTAGATCGGCAGCGTGGGGAAAAACTGTTTTTT.

The chain employs TRBV7-6 and TRBJ2-5; a weak D match, TRBD1 (6 bases). The CDR3 is 13 amino acids. Looked up from germline, CDR1 is SGHVS and CDR2 is FNYEAQ. Trimming removed 5 bases at V and 7 bases at J, with 14 bases between. CDR3: CASSTQGYGTQYF. CDR3 nucleotide sequence: TGTGCCAGCAGCACACAGGGTTACGGGACCCAGTACTTC.

The V and J genes are TRBV3-1 and TRBJ1-1; D is unresolved. This CDR3 contains 15 residues. V lost 4 bases, J lost 0 bases, and 12 bases lay in between. The V gene's germline CDR1 is LGHDT and CDR2 YNNKEL (reference sequence). The CDR3 here is CASSRSWSMNTEAFF. CDR3 DNA: TGTGCCAGCAGCCGAAGCTGGTCCATGAACACTGAAGCTTTCTTT.

The chain carries TRBV7-2 and TRBJ1-3; D is unclear. CDR3 length: 18 amino acids. Germline V CDR1 and CDR2: SGHTA, FQGNSA. The V and J ends lost 2 bases and 4 bases respectively, with 21 bases between them. DNA of the CDR3: TGTGCCAGCAGCTTAAGTTCCCCTCGCGTGCGGTACGGAAACACCATATATTTT. Protein sequence: CASSLSSPRVRYGNTIYF.

The rearrangement joins TRBV12-3 or TRBV12-4 to TRBJ1-1, with TRBD1 matching 7 bases. This CDR3 is 15 amino acids long. V lost 7 bases and J lost 0; bases outside the gene matches: 8. The CDR3 protein is CASNLRTGMNTEAFF. As DNA, the CDR3 is TGTGCCAGCAACCTGAGGACAGGTATGAACACTGAAGCTTTCTTT.

This clonotype occurred a few times. The V call is TRBV12-3 or TRBV12-4, the J call TRBJ1-1; D ambiguous. This CDR3 spans 14 amino acids. V was pared by 6 bases and J by 5 bases, with 16 bases between. DNA of the CDR3: TGTGCCAGCAGCTTTCGGGCAGGACGAACTGAAGCTTTCTTT. Translated: CASSFRAGRTEAFF.

This clonotype was observed a few times. The V gene is TRBV3-1, the J gene TRBJ1-6; TRBD1 aligns across 7 bases. Germline V gene data show CDR1 as LGHDT and CDR2 as YNNKEL (reference sequence). Trimming took 0 bases from V and 4 from J; bases not matched to a gene: 3. The length of the CDR3 is 16 residues. Here the CDR3 DNA reads TGTGCCAGCAGCCAAGAAAGGGACAGATATAATTCACCCCTCCACTTT. This gives the protein CASSQERDRYNSPLHF.

V gene TRBV20-1 combines with J gene TRBJ2-6, with D perhaps matching TRBD1 or TRBD2 (6 bases each). Trimming removed 6 bases at V and 4 bases at J, with 16 bases between. Germline V gene lookup returns CDR1 DFQATT and CDR2 SNEGSKA (reference sequence). CDR3 length equals 15 residues. The CDR3 sequence is CSARDTSRGANVLTF. The CDR3 DNA follows: TGCAGTGCGCGGGACACCTCGAGAGGGGCCAACGTCCTGACTTTC.

This clonotype appeared many times. The J gene is TRBJ2-5, the V gene TRBV7-2; 9 bases are shared with TRBD2. This CDR3 region has 15 residues. The junction had 2 bases not matched to a gene; V was cut back by 1 base and J by 2 bases. Germline assignment: CDR1 SGHTA and CDR2 FQGNSA. The CDR3 DNA reads TGTGCCAGCAGCTTAGACGCGGGAGGGCAAGAGACCCAGTACTTC. It encodes CASSLDAGGQETQYF.

V and J are TRBV20-1 and TRBJ2-7, with a tentative D call TRBD2 (5 bases). This CDR3 contains 11 residues. CDR1 and CDR2 from the germline V gene are DFQATT and SNEGSKA (reference sequence). Trimming took off 7 bases at V and 6 bases at J, with 13 bases between the two ends. CDR3 coding DNA: TGCAGTGTAAGGGAGCGAGTCGAGCAGTACTTC. It yields the protein CSVRERVEQYF.

This rearrangement joins TRBV28 to TRBJ1-6, with D possibly TRBD1 on 5 matching bases. The germline V and J ends were trimmed by 7 bases and 3 bases, with 13 bases remaining between them. The CDR3 sequence is 15 residues long. Germline loops: CDR1 MDHEN, CDR2 SYDVKM. The CDR3 DNA follows: TGTGCCAGCAATGGCAGGGAGGGCTATAATTCACCCCTCCACTTT. Translated, it gives CASNGREGYNSPLHF.

This clonotype was counted only a few times. V gene TRBV2 combines with J gene TRBJ2-5; possibly TRBD2 for D (5 bases). The tail of the sequence fits TRBJ2-1 better, so the J call may be wrong. The CDR3 is 13 residues long. Germline loops: CDR1 SNHLY, CDR2 FYNNEI. CDR3 residues: CASRTGLRNEQFF. In nucleotides, the CDR3 is TGTGCCAGCAGGACGGGATTAAGGAATGAGCAGTTCTTC.

This clonotype was observed a handful of times. A read error may account for a junction end that differs from germline. The chain is built from TRBV5-1 and TRBJ2-3; D gene ambiguous. CDR3 length equals 14 residues. Germline assignment: CDR1 SGHRS and CDR2 YFSETQ. Here the CDR3 reads CASSPRSDQETQYF. The CDR3 DNA sequence: TGCGCCAGCAGCCCCCGGTCCGACCAAGAGACCCAGTACTTT.

This clonotype was counted a few times. V and J are TRBV20-1 and TRBJ2-1; D is perhaps TRBD1 (6 bases). Germline CDR1 reads DFQATT; CDR2 reads SNEGSKA (reference sequence). The CDR3 has 13 residues. V was pared by 6 bases and J by 4 bases, with 13 bases between. CDR3 protein: CSAMDSAYNEQFF. CDR3 sequence (DNA): TGCAGTGCCATGGACAGCGCTTACAATGAGCAGTTCTTC.

The chain links TRBV6-5 to TRBJ1-4; no firm D call. The CDR3 covers 13 residues. Per germline, CDR1 MNHEY and CDR2 SVGAGI. Trimming removed 7 bases from V and 3 bases from J, with 9 bases in between. The CDR3 bases are TGTGCCAGCAAGGGCGCTTCTAATGAAAAACTGTTTTTT. It specifies CASKGASNEKLFF.

The chain is built from TRBV19 and TRBJ2-3; a weak D match, TRBD1 (6 bases). Germline V gene lookup returns CDR1 LNHDA and CDR2 SQIVND (reference sequence). The CDR3 is 14 residues long. With 5 bases removed from V and 9 bases from J, the gap between germline ends came to 18 bases. The CDR3 reads CASSVILEQGTQYF. The CDR3 DNA reads as TGTGCCAGTAGTGTAATCCTAGAGCAGGGGACGCAGTATTTT.

The CDR3 sequence: CASSLRSTFSYEQYF. CDR3 DNA: TGTGCCAGCAGCTTAAGGTCTACTTTCTCCTACGAGCAGTACTTC. This chain uses TRBV7-2 with TRBJ2-7; D is unresolved. V shed 2 bases and J shed 0 bases, with 11 bases lying between them. This CDR3 has 15 residues. CDR1 is SGHTA and CDR2 is FQGNSA in the germline V gene. Full variable domain (missing parts from reference TRBV7-2 and TRBJ2-7): GAGVSQSPSNKVTEKGKDVELRCDPISGHTALYWYRQSLGQGLEFLIYFQGNSAPDKSGLPSDRFSAERTGGSVSTLTIQRTQQEDSAVYLCASSLRSTFSYEQYFGPGTRLTVT.

This chain joins TRBV7-6 and TRBJ2-5, with 9 positions matching TRBD2. Germline CDR1 reads SGHVS; CDR2 reads FNYEAQ. The CDR3 has 16 amino acids. After removal of 2 bases from V and 6 bases from J, the junction contained 10 bases not matched to a gene. CDR3 sequence reads: CASSLLGAGGPQTQYF. CDR3 nucleotides: TGTGCCAGCAGCTTACTTGGGGCGGGAGGGCCTCAGACCCAGTACTTC.

This clonotype was seen a handful of times. The genes are TRBV11-2 and TRBJ1-4, with a tentative D call TRBD1 (6 bases). V was pared by 6 bases and J by 6 bases, with 14 bases between. CDR1 SGHAT and CDR2 FQNNGV come from the germline V gene. The CDR3 length is 14 residues. CDR3 in DNA: TGTGCCAGCAGTTACGACAGGTGGGATGAAAAACTGTTTTTT. Translation: CASSYDRWDEKLFF.

This clonotype was seen once. This sequence joins TRBV6-5 and TRBJ1-2, with TRBD1 matching 9 bases. Germline V gene data show CDR1 as MNHEY and CDR2 as SVGAGI. V trimming: 1 base; J trimming: 6 bases; junction bases outside the gene matches: 0. The CDR3 is 13 amino acids. CDR3 sequence (DNA): TGTGCCAGCAGTTACTGGACAGGGGATGGCTACACCTTC. This sequence encodes CASSYWTGDGYTF.

This clonotype was seen more than once but under ten times. V and J are TRBV7-2 and TRBJ2-3; possible D gene TRBD2, 6 bases. The CDR3 runs to 16 residues. Germline CDR1 is SGHTA and CDR2 is FQGNSA. Trimming stripped 4 bases from V and 0 bases from J, with 14 bases between. The CDR3 bases are TGTGCCAGCAGCTCTTTAGCGGACCCTAGCACAGATACGCAGTATTTT. Translating it yields CASSSLADPSTDTQYF. Looking up the rest from reference TRBV7-2 and TRBJ2-3 gives the full variable domain: GAGVSQSPSNKVTEKGKDVELRCDPISGHTALYWYRQSLGQGLEFLIYFQGNSAPDKSGLPSDRFSAERTGGSVSTLTIQRTQQEDSAVYLCASSSLADPSTDTQYFGPGTRLTVL.

Details on this clonotype: This could be a read error, since a much larger clone is one nucleotide away. The rearrangement uses TRBV7-2 and TRBJ2-5; no clear D. V lost 1 base, J lost 7 bases, and 7 bases lay in between. The CDR3 spans 12 residues. CDR1 is SGHTA and CDR2 is FQGNSA in the germline V gene. CDR3 sequence reads: CASSLGTTTQYF. The CDR3 DNA reads TGTGCCAGCAGCTTAGGAACGACGACCCAGTACTTC.

V gene TRBV20-1 combines with J gene TRBJ2-5; TRBD1 aligns across 7 bases. The V and J ends lost 6 bases and 5 bases, in that order; junction bases with no gene match: 6. The CDR3 is 12 residues long. CDR1 and CDR2 from the germline V gene are DFQATT and SNEGSKA (reference sequence). CDR3 in amino acids: CSAFSGQETQYF. CDR3 nucleotides: TGCAGTGCGTTCTCGGGACAGGAGACCCAGTACTTC.